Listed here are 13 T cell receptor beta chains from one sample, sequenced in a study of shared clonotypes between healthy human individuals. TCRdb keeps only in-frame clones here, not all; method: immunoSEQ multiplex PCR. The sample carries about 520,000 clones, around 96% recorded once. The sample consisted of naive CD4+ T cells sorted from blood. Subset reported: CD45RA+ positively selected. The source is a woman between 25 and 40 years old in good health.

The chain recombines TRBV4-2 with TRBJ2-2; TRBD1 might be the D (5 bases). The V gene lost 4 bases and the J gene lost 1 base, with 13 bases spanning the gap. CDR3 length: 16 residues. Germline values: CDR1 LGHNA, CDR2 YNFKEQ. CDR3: CASSPFDSQNTGELFF. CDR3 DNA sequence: TGTGCCAGCAGCCCGTTCGACAGTCAGAACACCGGGGAGCTGTTTTTT.

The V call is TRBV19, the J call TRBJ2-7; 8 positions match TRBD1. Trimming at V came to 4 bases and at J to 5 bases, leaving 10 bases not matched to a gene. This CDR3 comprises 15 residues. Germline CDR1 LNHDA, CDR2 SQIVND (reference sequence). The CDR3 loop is CASSTNPDRVHEQYF. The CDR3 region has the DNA TGTGCCAGTAGTACCAACCCGGACAGGGTTCACGAGCAGTACTTC.

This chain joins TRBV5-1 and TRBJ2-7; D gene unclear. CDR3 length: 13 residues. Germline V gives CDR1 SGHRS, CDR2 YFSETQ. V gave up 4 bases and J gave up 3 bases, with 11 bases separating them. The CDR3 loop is CASSLREFYEQYF. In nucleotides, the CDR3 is TGCGCCAGCAGCCTCCGCGAGTTCTACGAGCAGTACTTC.

The CDR3 sequence is CAISDRTEGGGYTF. As DNA, the CDR3 is TGTGCCATCAGTGACCGGACGGAGGGGGGTGGCTACACCTTC. The rearrangement uses TRBV10-3 and TRBJ1-2; possible D gene TRBD1, 6 bases. Germline V gene data show CDR1 as ENHRY and CDR2 as SYGVKD. The V end lost 3 bases, the J end lost 7 bases, and 15 bases lay between the germline ends. CDR3 length: 14 amino acids.

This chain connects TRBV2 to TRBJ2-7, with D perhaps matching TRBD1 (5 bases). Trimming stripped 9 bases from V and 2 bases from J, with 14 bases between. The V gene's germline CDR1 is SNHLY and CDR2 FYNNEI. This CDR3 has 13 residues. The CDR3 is CARTQVPTYEQYF. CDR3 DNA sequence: TGTGCCAGGACACAGGTGCCGACCTACGAGCAGTACTTC.

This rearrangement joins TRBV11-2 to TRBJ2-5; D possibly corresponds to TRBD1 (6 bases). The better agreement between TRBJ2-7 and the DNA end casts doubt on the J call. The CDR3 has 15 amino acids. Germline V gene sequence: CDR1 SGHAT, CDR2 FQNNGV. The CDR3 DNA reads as TGTGCCAGCAGCCCCGGGACACGAGGGGCCTACGAGCAGTACTTC. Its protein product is CASSPGTRGAYEQYF.

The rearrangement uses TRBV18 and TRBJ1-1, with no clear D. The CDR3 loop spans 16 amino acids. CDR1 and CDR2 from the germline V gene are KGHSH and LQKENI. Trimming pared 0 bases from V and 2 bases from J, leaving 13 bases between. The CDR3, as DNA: TGTGCCAGCTCACCACCTTCTTCCGGGCCAAACACTGAAGCTTTCTTT. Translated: CASSPPSSGPNTEAFF. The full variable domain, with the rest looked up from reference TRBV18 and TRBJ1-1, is NAGVMQNPRHLVRRRGQEARLRCSPMKGHSHVYWYRQLPEEGLKFMVYLQKENIIDESGMPKERFSAEFPKEGPSILRIQQVVRGDSAAYFCASSPPSSGPNTEAFFGQGTRLTVV.

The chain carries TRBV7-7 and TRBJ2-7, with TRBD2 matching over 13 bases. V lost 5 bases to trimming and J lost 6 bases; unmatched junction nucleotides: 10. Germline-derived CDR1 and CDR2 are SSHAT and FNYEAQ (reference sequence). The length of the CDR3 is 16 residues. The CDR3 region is CASSPLGLAGISEQYF. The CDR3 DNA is TGTGCCAGCAGCCCGCTGGGACTAGCGGGGATCTCCGAGCAGTACTTC.

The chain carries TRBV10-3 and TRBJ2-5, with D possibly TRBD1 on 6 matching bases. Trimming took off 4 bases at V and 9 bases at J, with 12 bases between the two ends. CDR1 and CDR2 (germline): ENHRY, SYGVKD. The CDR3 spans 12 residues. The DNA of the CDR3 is TGTGCCATCAGTGGGGGGTCAGGGGCCCAGTACTTC. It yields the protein CAISGGSGAQYF.

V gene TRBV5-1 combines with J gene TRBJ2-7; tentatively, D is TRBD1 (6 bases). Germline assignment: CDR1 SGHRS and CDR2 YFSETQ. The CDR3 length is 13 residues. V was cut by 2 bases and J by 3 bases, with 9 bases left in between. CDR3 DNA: TGCGCCAGCAGCTTAGGACAGAACTACGAGCAGTACTTC. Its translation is CASSLGQNYEQYF.

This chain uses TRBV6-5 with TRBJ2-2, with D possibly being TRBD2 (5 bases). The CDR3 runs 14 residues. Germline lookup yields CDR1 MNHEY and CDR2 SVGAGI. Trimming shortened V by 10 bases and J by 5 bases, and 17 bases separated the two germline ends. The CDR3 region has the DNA TGTGCCACGGGAACAACTTTGGGAACCGGGGAGCTGTTTTTT. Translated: CATGTTLGTGELFF.

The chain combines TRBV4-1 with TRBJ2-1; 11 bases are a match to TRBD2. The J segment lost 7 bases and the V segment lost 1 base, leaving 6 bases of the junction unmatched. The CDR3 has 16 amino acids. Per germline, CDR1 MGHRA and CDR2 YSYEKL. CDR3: CASSQVAGGGRNEQFF. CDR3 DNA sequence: TGCGCCAGCAGCCAAGTAGCGGGAGGGGGTAGAAATGAGCAGTTCTTC.

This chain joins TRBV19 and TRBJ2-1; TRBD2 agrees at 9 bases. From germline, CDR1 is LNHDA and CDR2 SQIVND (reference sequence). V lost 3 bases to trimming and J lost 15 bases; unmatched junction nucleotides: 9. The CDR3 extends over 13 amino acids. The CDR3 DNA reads TGTGCCAGTAGTATGAGCCAGCGGGAGGTACGGTTCTTC. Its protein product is CASSMSQREVRFF.